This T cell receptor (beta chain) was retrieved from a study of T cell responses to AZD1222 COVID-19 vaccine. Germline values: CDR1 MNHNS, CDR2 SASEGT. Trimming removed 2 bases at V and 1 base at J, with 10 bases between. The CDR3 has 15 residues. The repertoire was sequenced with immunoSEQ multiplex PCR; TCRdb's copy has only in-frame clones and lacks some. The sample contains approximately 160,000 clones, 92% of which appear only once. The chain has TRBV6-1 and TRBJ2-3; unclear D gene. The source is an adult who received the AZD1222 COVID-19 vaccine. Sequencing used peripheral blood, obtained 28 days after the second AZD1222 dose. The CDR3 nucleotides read TGTGCCAGCAGTGAATTGGTTAGACGCACAGATACGCAGTATTTT. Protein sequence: CASSELVRRTDTQYF.